The clone carrying this T cell receptor beta chain has more than one count but fewer than ten. The V gene's germline CDR1 is SGHTA and CDR2 FQGNSA. V was shortened by 3 bases and J by 0 bases, with 11 bases between the two germline ends. This CDR3 has 16 residues. The sample originates from a study of spatial heterogeneity in lung cancer. The time point: sample taken at primary tumor resection. TCRs were sequenced from unsorted whole RNA of tumor, nontumor lung or PBMC. A unique molecular identifier was attached to every TCR cDNA molecule. Each CDR3 protein is one row after TCRdb ran MiXCR on the 5' RACE reads. The table has tens of thousands of distinct CDR3 sequences, around 21% seen once.

V gene TRBV7-2 combines with J gene TRBJ1-4, with D possibly being TRBD1 (5 bases). The source is a male donor with early-stage non-small cell lung cancer. The sample was PBMCs, taken at surgery. The CDR3 region has the DNA TGTGCCAGCAGCTTGGGGGGTACCCCAACTAATGAAAAACTGTTTTTT. It is translated as CASSLGGTPTNEKLFF. Full variable domain (rest looked up from reference TRBV7-2 and TRBJ1-4): GAGVSQSPSNKVTEKGKDVELRCDPISGHTALYWYRQSLGQGLEFLIYFQGNSAPDKSGLPSDRFSAERTGGSVSTLTIQRTQQEDSAVYLCASSLGGTPTNEKLFFGSGTQLSVL.